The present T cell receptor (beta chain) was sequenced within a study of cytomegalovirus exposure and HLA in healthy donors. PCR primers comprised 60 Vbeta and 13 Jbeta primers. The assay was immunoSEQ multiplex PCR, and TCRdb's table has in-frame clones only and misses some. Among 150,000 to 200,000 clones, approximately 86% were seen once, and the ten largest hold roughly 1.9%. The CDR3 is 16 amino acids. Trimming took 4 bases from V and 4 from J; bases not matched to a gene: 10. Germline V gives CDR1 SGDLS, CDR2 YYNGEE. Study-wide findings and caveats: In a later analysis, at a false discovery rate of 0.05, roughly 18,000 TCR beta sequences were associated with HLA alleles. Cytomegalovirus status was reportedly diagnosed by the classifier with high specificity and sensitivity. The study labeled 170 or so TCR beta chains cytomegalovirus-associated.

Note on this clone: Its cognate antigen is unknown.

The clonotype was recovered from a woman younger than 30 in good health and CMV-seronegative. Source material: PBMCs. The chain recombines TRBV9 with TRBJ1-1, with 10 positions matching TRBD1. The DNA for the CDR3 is TGTGCCAGCAGCCCCCCCCCGGGACAGGGGCGCACTGAAGCTTTCTTT. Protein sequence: CASSPPPGQGRTEAFF.